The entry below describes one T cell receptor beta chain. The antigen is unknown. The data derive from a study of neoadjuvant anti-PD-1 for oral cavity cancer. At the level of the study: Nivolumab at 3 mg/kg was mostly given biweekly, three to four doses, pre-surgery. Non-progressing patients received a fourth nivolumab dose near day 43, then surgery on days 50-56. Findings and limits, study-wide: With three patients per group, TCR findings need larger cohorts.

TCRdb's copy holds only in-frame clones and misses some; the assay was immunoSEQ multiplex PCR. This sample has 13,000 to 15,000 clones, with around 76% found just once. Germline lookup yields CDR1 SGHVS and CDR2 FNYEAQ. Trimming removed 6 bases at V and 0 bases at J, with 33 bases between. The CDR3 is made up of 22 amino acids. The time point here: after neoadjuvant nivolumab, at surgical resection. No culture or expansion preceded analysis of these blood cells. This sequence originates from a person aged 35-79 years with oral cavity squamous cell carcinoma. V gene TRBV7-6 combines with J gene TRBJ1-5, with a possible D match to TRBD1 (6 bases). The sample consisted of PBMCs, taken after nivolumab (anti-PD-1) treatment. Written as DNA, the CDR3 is TGTGCCAGCAGGTTTGCACGTTCAAACGGGACAAGTCGTCCCTATAGCAATCAGCCCCAGCATTTT. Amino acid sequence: CASRFARSNGTSRPYSNQPQHF. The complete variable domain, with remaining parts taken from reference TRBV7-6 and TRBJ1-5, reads GAGVSQSPRYKVTKRGQDVALRCDPISGHVSLYWYRQALGQGPEFLTYFNYEAQQDKSGLPNDRFSAERPEGSISTLTIQRTEQRDSAMYRCASRFARSNGTSRPYSNQPQHFGDGTRLSIL.